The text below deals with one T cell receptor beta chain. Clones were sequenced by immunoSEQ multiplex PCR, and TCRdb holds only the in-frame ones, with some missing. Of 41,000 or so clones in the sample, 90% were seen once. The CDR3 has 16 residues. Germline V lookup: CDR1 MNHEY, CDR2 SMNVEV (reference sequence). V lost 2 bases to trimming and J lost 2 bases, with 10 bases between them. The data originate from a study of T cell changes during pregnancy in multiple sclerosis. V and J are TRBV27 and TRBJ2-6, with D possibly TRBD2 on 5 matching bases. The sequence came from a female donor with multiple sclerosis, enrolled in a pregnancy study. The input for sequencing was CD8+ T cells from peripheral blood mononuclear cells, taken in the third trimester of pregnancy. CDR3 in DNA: TGTGCCAGCAGTTTAGGGCCCGGGGCTGGGGCCAACGTCCTGACTTTC. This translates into CASSLGPGAGANVLTF.